This entry lists 19 T cell receptor beta chains sequenced from one sample in a study of CD8 T cells in Susac syndrome. Reverse transcription of roughly 0.45 to 1 ug RNA was performed with random hexamers. MiXCR, applied by TCRdb to the immunoSEQ multiplex PCR reads, yields one record per CDR3 protein. The table includes approximately 150,000 distinct CDR3 sequences, roughly 94% detected once. The specimen sequenced was CD4+ T cells from PBMCs. These receptor sequences come from a human donor with multiple sclerosis.

This chain links TRBV29-1 with TRBJ2-6; the D is unclear. The CDR3 covers 13 residues. The germline V gene encodes CDR1 SQVTM and CDR2 ANQGSEA. CDR3 nucleotide sequence: TGCTGCGCACATCTCTCTGGGGCCAACGTCCTGACTTTC. Protein: CCAHLSGANVLTF.

V is TRBV7-8 and J is TRBJ1-6; D uncertain. V was shortened by 6 bases and J by 11 bases, with 11 bases between the two germline ends. The germline V gene encodes CDR1 SGHVS and CDR2 FQNEAQ. This CDR3 spans 12 amino acids. The CDR3 region is CASSFGPPPLHF. CDR3 DNA sequence: TGTGCCAGCAGTTTCGGGCCGCCACCCCTCCACTTT.

The chain recombines TRBV27 with TRBJ2-1; D is uncertain. Germline V gene lookup returns CDR1 MNHEY and CDR2 SMNVEV (reference sequence). This CDR3 spans 15 amino acids. V lost 0 bases to trimming and J lost 0 bases, with 6 bases between them. CDR3 bases: TGTGCCAGCAGTTTATCTGTTAGCTCCTACAATGAGCAGTTCTTC. Translation: CASSLSVSSYNEQFF.

The J gene is TRBJ1-1, the V gene TRBV5-8; D ambiguous. Germline V CDR1 and CDR2: SGHTS, YDEGEE. Trimming took 4 bases from V and 1 from J, leaving 20 bases between them. CDR3 length: 17 residues. The DNA of the CDR3 is TGTGCCAGCAGCCCCGGGAGCCCCGGGGTTCCGAACACTGAAGCTTTCTTT. It codes for CASSPGSPGVPNTEAFF.

This chain links TRBV3-1 with TRBJ1-5, with D perhaps TRBD1 (5 bases). Trimming stripped 1 base from V and 5 bases from J, with 6 bases between. This CDR3 spans 13 amino acids. From germline, CDR1 is LGHDT and CDR2 YNNKEL (reference sequence). CDR3 sequence reads: CASSQGGDQPQHF. As DNA, the CDR3 is TGTGCCAGCAGCCAAGGAGGGGATCAGCCCCAGCATTTT. The whole variable domain, filled in from reference TRBV3-1 and TRBJ1-5, reads DTAVSQTPKYLVTQMGNDKSIKCEQNLGHDTMYWYKQDSKKFLKIMFSYNNKELIINETVPNRFSPKSPDKAHLNLHINSLELGDSAVYFCASSQGGDQPQHFGDGTRLSIL.

The chain employs TRBV30 and TRBJ1-1, with D unresolved. With 4 bases removed from V and 6 bases from J, the gap between germline ends came to 18 bases. The CDR3 runs 14 residues. From germline, CDR1 is GTSNPN and CDR2 SVGIG (reference sequence). CDR3 protein: CAWISRLVRAEAFF. The CDR3 DNA reads TGTGCCTGGATCTCACGACTGGTACGGGCTGAAGCTTTCTTT.

This rearrangement joins TRBV30 to TRBJ1-2; D ambiguous. This CDR3 spans 11 amino acids. CDR1 and CDR2 from the germline V gene are GTSNPN and SVGIG (reference sequence). Trimming pared 5 bases from V and 8 bases from J, leaving 12 bases between. The CDR3 DNA reads TGTGCCTGGGTTCTACTTGGGGGCTACACCTTC. Translation gives CAWVLLGGYTF.

This clonotype showed up just once. This chain connects TRBV12-3 or TRBV12-4 to TRBJ1-5; D gene ambiguous. Deletions cut 3 bases from V and 11 bases from J, with 11 bases between. The CDR3 is 12 residues long. CDR3 residues: CASSFQQGAQHF. CDR3 sequence (DNA): TGTGCCAGCAGTTTTCAGCAAGGAGCCCAGCATTTT.

The rearrangement uses TRBV9 and TRBJ1-3, with 8 bases identical to TRBD1. Trimming at V came to 3 bases and at J to 4 bases, leaving 9 bases not matched to a gene. The CDR3 contains 16 residues. Germline assignment: CDR1 SGDLS and CDR2 YYNGEE. Here the CDR3 DNA reads TGTGCCAGCAGCGGCCGGACAGGGACGCGAGGAAACACCATATATTTT. It yields the protein CASSGRTGTRGNTIYF.

The chain uses TRBV5-6 and TRBJ2-7; no firm D call. The CDR3 extends over 14 amino acids. Germline V gene sequence: CDR1 SGHDT, CDR2 YYEEEE. V lost 0 bases and J 3 bases, leaving 10 bases between the germline ends. The CDR3 DNA sequence: TGTGCCAGCAGCTTGGTAGTTGGGATCTACGAGCAGTACTTC. It codes for CASSLVVGIYEQYF.

The chain links TRBV30 to TRBJ2-1; 12 bases match TRBD1. This CDR3 has 15 amino acids. Germline V CDR1 and CDR2: GTSNPN, SVGIG (reference sequence). Trimming at V came to 0 bases and at J to 7 bases, leaving 4 bases not matched to a gene. This CDR3 is CAWSVGTGGLNEQFF. CDR3 coding DNA: TGTGCCTGGAGTGTAGGGACAGGGGGCTTAAATGAGCAGTTCTTC. The variable domain in full, with the rest retrieved from reference TRBV30 and TRBJ2-1, is SQTIHQWPATLVQPVGSPLSLECTVEGTSNPNLYWYRQAAGRGLQLLFYSVGIGQISSEVPQNLSASRPQDRQFILSSKKLLLSDSGFYLCAWSVGTGGLNEQFFGPGTRLTVL.

The chain links TRBV12-3 or TRBV12-4 to TRBJ1-1; D remains unclear. CDR3 size: 13 residues. With 7 bases removed from V and 0 bases from J, the gap between germline ends came to 9 bases. The chain's CDR3 is CASTLQVNTEAFF. The CDR3 nucleotides are TGTGCCAGCACTCTTCAAGTGAACACTGAAGCTTTCTTT.

This clonotype appeared a few times. The V and J genes are TRBV7-3 and TRBJ1-5, with TRBD1 as a possible D gene (5 bases). CDR3 length equals 13 residues. V lost 3 bases, J lost 5 bases, and 8 bases lay in between. Germline loops: CDR1 SGHTA, CDR2 FQGTGA. CDR3 amino acids: CASSLGEDQPQHF. DNA of the CDR3: TGTGCCAGCAGCTTGGGGGAGGATCAGCCCCAGCATTTT.

This chain links TRBV20-1 with TRBJ1-1; D is uncertain. This CDR3 comprises 13 residues. V dropped 8 bases and J dropped 6 bases, with 19 bases sitting between them. CDR1 is DFQATT and CDR2 is SNEGSKA in the germline V gene (reference sequence). The CDR3 DNA is TGCAGTTCTCCCGGGGTTGGAAGCTCTGAAGCTTTCTTT. It translates to CSSPGVGSSEAFF.

The chain links TRBV28 to TRBJ2-7, with D perhaps TRBD1 (5 bases). Germline assignment: CDR1 MDHEN and CDR2 SYDVKM. This CDR3 has 13 residues. V lost 5 bases and J 5 bases, leaving 13 bases between the germline ends. The CDR3 here is CASSPYQGHEQYF. DNA of the CDR3: TGTGCCAGCAGTCCCTACCAGGGTCACGAGCAGTACTTC.

This chain joins TRBV30 and TRBJ1-5; D gene ambiguous. The V gene's germline CDR1 is GTSNPN and CDR2 SVGIG (reference sequence). Trimming removed 2 bases at V and 9 bases at J, with 8 bases between. The CDR3 consists of 11 residues. CDR3 in amino acids: CAWSKSGPQHF. The CDR3 nucleotides are TGTGCCTGGAGTAAGAGTGGGCCCCAGCATTTT.

This clonotype appeared a single time. The chain links TRBV30 to TRBJ2-6; the D gene is possibly TRBD2 (6 bases). With 3 bases removed from V and 4 bases from J, the gap between germline ends came to 13 bases. The length of the CDR3 is 15 residues. CDR1 and CDR2 from the germline V gene are GTSNPN and SVGIG (reference sequence). Written as DNA, the CDR3 is TGTGCCTGGAGCGGAGGGACCGCCGGGGCCAACGTCCTGACTTTC. It codes for CAWSGGTAGANVLTF.

This chain joins TRBV24-1 and TRBJ2-5, with D perhaps assigned TRBD1 or TRBD2 (5 bases each). Germline V gene sequence: CDR1 KGHDR, CDR2 SFDVKD. The CDR3 has 15 residues. With 0 bases removed from V and 0 bases from J, the gap between germline ends came to 7 bases. CDR3 sequence: CATSDLWGNQETQYF. The DNA of the CDR3 is TGTGCCACCAGTGATTTGTGGGGGAACCAAGAGACCCAGTACTTC.

The rearrangement joins TRBV29-1 to TRBJ2-7; D is perhaps TRBD1 or TRBD2 (5 bases each). This CDR3 has 11 amino acids. V was trimmed by 4 bases and J by 5 bases, leaving 9 bases between them. In germline, CDR1 is SQVTM, CDR2 ANQGSEA. The CDR3 nucleotides are TGCAGCGTTGGGGGGAACAACGAGCAGTACTTC. Translation: CSVGGNNEQYF.